This record concerns one TCR beta chain sequence. The CDR3 contains 14 residues. Trimming shortened V by 2 bases and J by 6 bases, and 13 bases separated the two germline ends. Germline CDR1 is SNHLY and CDR2 is FYNNEI. This sample stems from a study of blood T cell repertoires in COVID-19. In the study overall: Acute and convalescent COVID-19 specimens originated in the United States, Italy and Spain. T cells, B-cell-depleted T cells, or PBMCs supplied cDNA or gDNA.

As originally analysed: From reference gene primer amplification, estimates of nucleated cell counts were derived. This table comes from immunoSEQ multiplex PCR, and its TCRdb copy is limited to in-frame clones, with some not included. Clone size and the V and J calls come from that table; the DNA yielded D and trimming. The table includes around 400,000 clones, about 89% detected once. The receptor comes from a woman aged 25 to 39 with COVID-19, enrolled during active disease. The sample taken for sequencing was peripheral blood. This chain joins TRBV2 and TRBJ1-1, with D unresolved. Here the CDR3 DNA reads TGTGCCAGCAGTGAATATCCGGGGAGCGCTGAAGCTTTCTTT. Its translation is CASSEYPGSAEAFF.